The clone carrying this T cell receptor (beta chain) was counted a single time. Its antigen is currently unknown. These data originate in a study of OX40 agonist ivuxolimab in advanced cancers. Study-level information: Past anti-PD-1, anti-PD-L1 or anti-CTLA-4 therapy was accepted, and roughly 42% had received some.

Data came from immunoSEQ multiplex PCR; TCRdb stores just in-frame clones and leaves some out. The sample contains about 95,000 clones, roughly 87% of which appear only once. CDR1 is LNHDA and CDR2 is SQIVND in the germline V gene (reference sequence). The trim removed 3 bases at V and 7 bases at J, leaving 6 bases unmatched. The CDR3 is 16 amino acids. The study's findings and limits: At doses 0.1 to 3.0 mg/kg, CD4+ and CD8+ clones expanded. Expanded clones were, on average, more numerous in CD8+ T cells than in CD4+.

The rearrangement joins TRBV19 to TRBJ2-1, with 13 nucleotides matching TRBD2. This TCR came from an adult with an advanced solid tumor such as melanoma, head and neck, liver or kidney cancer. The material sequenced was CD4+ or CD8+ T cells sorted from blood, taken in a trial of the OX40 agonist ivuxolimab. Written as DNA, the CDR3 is TGTGCCAGTAGTATCCGTAGGACTAGCGGGAGAAATGAGCAGTTCTTC. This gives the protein CASSIRRTSGRNEQFF.